The present T cell receptor beta chain was sequenced within a study of CD8+ T cells in alopecia areata (dated by TCRdb to the late 2010s). At the level of the whole study: The study used high-throughput TCRbeta sequencing to examine T cell clonal expansion in alopecia areata, in both the C3H/HeJ mouse model and human patients. Clonality in the scalp was compared among normal scalp (n=4), patchy alopecia areata scalp (n=8), and alopecia totalis/universalis scalp (n=8). RNA came from the PAXgene miRNA kit for fixed scalp, the miRNeasy kit for PBMCs, and the RNeasy kit for mouse skin. On the human side, TCRbeta sequencing was run on scalp tissue and on sorted CD4+ and CD8+ peripheral blood T cells from healthy controls and from alopecia areata patients with either patchy or totalis/universalis disease. Amplification of TCRbeta CDR3 regions was done by immunoSEQ multiplex PCR using 35 Vbeta forward primers and 13 Jbeta reverse primers. Study-level results and caveats: Lesional scalp, especially in alopecia totalis/universalis, showed higher clonality and more expanded CD8+ clones than normal scalp, suggesting antigenic drive. TCR sequences shared between patients were less clear than in mice, possibly partly because of HLA diversity in the patient population. Unlike mouse skin, where gammadelta T cells dominate, normal human skin contains resident alphabeta T cells that get sequenced too, which complicates analysis of the scalp TCR repertoire.

Remarks on this clone: This clone's antigen is unknown. One base away there is no much larger clone; base qualities are not given.

Lesional scalp punch biopsies and peripheral blood were collected from alopecia areata patients. PBMCs were isolated by density centrifugation and stained for CD3, CD4 and CD8, and CD4+ and CD8+ T cells were sorted on a FACSAria. The untreated alopecia areata patients were recruited through a multicenter biomarker study. In 5 or 6 patients from the biomarker study, blood CD8+ T cells were sorted further into NKG2D-low and NKG2D-high fractions. Libraries were made using the immunoSEQ multiplex PCR assay. For TCR sequencing, RNA was extracted from every sample and reverse transcribed into cDNA to serve as template. First-strand cDNA was synthesized using SuperScript III with a 2:1 mix of oligo-dT and random hexamers. A synthetic immune receptor repertoire was used to measure amplification bias, and any remaining bias was corrected computationally. In the paper's pipeline: Raw reads were preprocessed to remove errors, and CDR3 was defined according to IMGT conventions as the region from the conserved cysteine to phenylalanine. Clonality was calculated as 1 minus Shannon entropy normalized by log2 of the number of productive unique TCRs. Scalp TCRbeta sequences were cross-referenced with sorted blood CD4 and CD8 repertoires so that the CD4 or CD8 identity of scalp clones could be inferred. TCRdb's version of the immuneACCESS table is confined to in-frame rearrangements and falls short of the full clone set. An unresolved V gene accounts for under half of the shortfall where checked; the remainder is of unknown origin. That table supplies the V and J calls and clone size; D and trimming were determined from the DNA. The sample contains about 23,000 clones, roughly 50% of them found a single time. Approximately 29% of the sample comes from the top ten.

CDR3 length: 15 amino acids, cysteine to phenylalanine. Here the CDR3 DNA is all that survives: 45 bases in frame from base 1. Reading the germline V gene gives CDR1 SNHLY and CDR2 FYNNEI. Germline trimming amounts to 6 bases on V and 3 bases on J, with 10 as the count of junction bases outside the gene matches. Sequencing was carried out using NKG2D-high CD8+ T cells sorted from blood. The cell subset or site label for this specimen denotes: sorted CD8+ NKG2D-high blood T cells. The V and J genes are TRBV2 and TRBJ1-2, with TRBD1 matching 7 junction bases. The TCR comes from a human donor with alopecia areata. The CDR3 protein is CASRGSTGNHYGYTF. The nucleotide sequence reads TGTGCCAGCAGGGGGTCGACAGGGAACCACTATGGCTACACCTTC.